The clone carrying this TCR beta chain was counted a few times. Its target is not known. This CDR3 is 17 amino acids long. V shed 3 bases, J shed 6 bases, and the junction held 10 bases outside the gene matches. CDR1 is SGHKS, CDR2 YYEKEE, per germline (reference sequence). These data belong to a study of T cells after yellow fever vaccination. Study-wide results and caveats: One caveat is that FACS-sorted repertoires could contain abundant clonotypes contaminating from the bulk population. Re-detected after boosting: most primary clones, around 96% of CD4 and around 86% of CD8.

One entry per CDR3 protein, called by TCRdb with MiXCR from the 5' RACE reads. The data show a few hundred thousand distinct CDR3 sequences, over 4.5% seen once. This TCR was sampled from a man between 18 and 35 years old who received the YFV17D yellow fever vaccine. V is TRBV5-5 and J is TRBJ1-6, with 9 bases aligning to TRBD1. The sequencing used CD4+ T cells sorted from PBMCs, collected on the day of the yellow fever booster vaccination. CDR3 loop: CASSSSGTGTTNSPLHF. CDR3 coding DNA: TGTGCCAGCAGCTCCTCCGGGACAGGGACGACTAATTCACCCCTCCACTTT.